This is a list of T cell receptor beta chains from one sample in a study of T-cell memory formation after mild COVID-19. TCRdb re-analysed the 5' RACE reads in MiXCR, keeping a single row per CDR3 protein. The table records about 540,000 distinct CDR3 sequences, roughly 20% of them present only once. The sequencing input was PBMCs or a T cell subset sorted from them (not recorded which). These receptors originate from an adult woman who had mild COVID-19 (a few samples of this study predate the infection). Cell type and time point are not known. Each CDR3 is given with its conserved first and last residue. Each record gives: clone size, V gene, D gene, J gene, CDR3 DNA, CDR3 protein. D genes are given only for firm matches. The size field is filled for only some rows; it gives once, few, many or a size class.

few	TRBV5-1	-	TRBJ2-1	TGCGCCAGCAGCCAGGACTGGGGCAATGAGCAGTTCTTC	CASSQDWGNEQFF
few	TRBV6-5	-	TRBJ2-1	TGTGCCAGCAGTACGTCCGCGGCGGTGCAGTTCTTC	CASSTSAAVQFF
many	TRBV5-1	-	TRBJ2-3	TGCGCCAGCAGCTTGATCGGGCCGCGAGGATCGGATACGCAGTATTTT	CASSLIGPRGSDTQYF
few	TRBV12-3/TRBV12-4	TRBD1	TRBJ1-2	TGTGCCACCGCGGACAGGGGGGACTATGGCTACACCTTC	CATADRGDYGYTF
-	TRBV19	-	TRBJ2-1	TGTGCCAGTAGTATACTAGCCTCAAATTACAATGAGCAGTTCTTC	CASSILASNYNEQFF
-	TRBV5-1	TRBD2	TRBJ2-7	TGCGCCAGCAGCTTGGAAGACGGGAGGGATACCTACGAGCAGTACTTC	CASSLEDGRDTYEQYF
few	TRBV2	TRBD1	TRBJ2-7	TGTGCCAGCAGTTACTACCAGGGGGCCTACGAGCAGTACTTC	CASSYYQGAYEQYF
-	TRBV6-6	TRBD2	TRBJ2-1	TGTGCCAGCAGCCCGGGGGGGTCAAGGAACTACAATGAGCAGTTCTTC	CASSPGGSRNYNEQFF
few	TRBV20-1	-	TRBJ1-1	TGCAGTGCTAGAGATTGGGGGGCGAACACTGAAGCTTTCTTT	CSARDWGANTEAFF
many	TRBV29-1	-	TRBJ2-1	TGCAGCGTTGAGTCAACCTACAATGAGCAGTTCTTC	CSVESTYNEQFF
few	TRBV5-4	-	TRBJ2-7	TGTGCCACTGGCGGGACGGACTCCTACGAGCAGTACTTC	CATGGTDSYEQYF
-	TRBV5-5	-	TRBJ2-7	TGTGCCAGCAGCTCCAAGCCGGTTCAAACAAAAAACAAAACCTACGAGCAGTACTTC	CASSSKPVQTKNKTYEQYF
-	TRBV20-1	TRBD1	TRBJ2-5	TGCAGTGCTAGCCGGACAGGCCAAGAGACCCAGTACTTC	CSASRTGQETQYF
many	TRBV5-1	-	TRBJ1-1	TGCGCCAGCAGCTCCCAGGGGTCGGGAGGAACTGAAGCTTTCTTT	CASSSQGSGGTEAFF
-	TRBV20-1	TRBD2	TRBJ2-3	TGCAGTGCTAGGATTAGCGGGAAGATCAGCACAGATACGCAGTATTTT	CSARISGKISTDTQYF
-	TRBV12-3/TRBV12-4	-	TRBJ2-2	TGTGCCAGCAGACCGGGACTCGACACCGGGGAGCTGTTTTTT	CASRPGLDTGELFF
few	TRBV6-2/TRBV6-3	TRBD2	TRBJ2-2	TGTGCCAGCAGTTCTCCTCCGGGGGGTCGCACCGGGGAGCTGTTTTTT	CASSSPPGGRTGELFF
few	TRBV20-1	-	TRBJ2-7	TGCAGTGCTAGAGATTTTGGGACCGCAACCTACGAGCAGTACTTC	CSARDFGTATYEQYF
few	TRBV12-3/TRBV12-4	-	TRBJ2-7	TGTGCCAGCAGTGCCGGGGGTAGTAGCGAGCAGTACTTC	CASSAGGSSEQYF
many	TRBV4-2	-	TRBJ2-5	TGTGCCAGCAGACAGGACAGCTCCTACGGGACCCAGTACTTC	CASRQDSSYGTQYF
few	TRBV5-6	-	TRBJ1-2	TGTGCCAGCAGCCCCCTGGAGAGCTCTAACTATGGCTACACCTTC	CASSPLESSNYGYTF
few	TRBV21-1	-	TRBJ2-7	TGTGCCAGCAGCAGCTGGACAGGGAAGGGAGTTACCTACGAGCAGTACTTC	CASSSWTGKGVTYEQYF
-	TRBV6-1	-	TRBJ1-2	TGTGCCAGCAGTGAATTGACGGGGATGGGGGGCTACACCTTC	CASSELTGMGGYTF
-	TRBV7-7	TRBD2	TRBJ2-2	TGTGCTATCCTCGTGACTAGCGGGAGGGTAAAAACCGGGGAGCTGTTTTTT	CAILVTSGRVKTGELFF
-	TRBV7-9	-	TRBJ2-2	TGTGCCAGCCCGTCGGCCGGGGAGCTGTTTTTT	CASPSAGELFF
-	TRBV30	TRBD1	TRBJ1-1	TGTGCCTGGACCTTAGGGACAGGCACTGAAGCTTTCTTT	CAWTLGTGTEAFF
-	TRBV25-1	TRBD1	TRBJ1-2	TGTGCCAGCATTCGAGGCTCCCCCACCGGGACAGACCCGTCCGCCTATGGCTACACCTTC	CASIRGSPTGTDPSAYGYTF
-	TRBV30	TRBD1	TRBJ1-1	TGTGCCTGGAGATCAAAGGGACAGAAGAACACTGAAGCTTTCTTT	CAWRSKGQKNTEAFF
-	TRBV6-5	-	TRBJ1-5	TGTGCCAGCAGCACATTTGGGGGTGGACAGCCCCAGCATTTT	CASSTFGGGQPQHF
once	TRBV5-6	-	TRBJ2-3	TGTGCCAGCAGCTTGTTCTCAGGGGATGTAACAGATACGCAGTATTTT	CASSLFSGDVTDTQYF
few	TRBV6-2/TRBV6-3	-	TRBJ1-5	TGTGCCAGCAGTTATATCTATAGCAATCAGCCCCAGCATTTT	CASSYIYSNQPQHF
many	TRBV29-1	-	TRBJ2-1	TGCAGCGTTGACGGGGAGAGGATAAGGTCAGGTGAGCAGTTCTTC	CSVDGERIRSGEQFF
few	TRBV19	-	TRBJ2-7	TGTGCCAGGGTACTATTGGACTACGAGCAGTACTTC	CARVLLDYEQYF
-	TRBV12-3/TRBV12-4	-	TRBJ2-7	TGTGCCAGCAGTTTACCGGGGGGCCTTTTCTACGAGCAGTACTTC	CASSLPGGLFYEQYF
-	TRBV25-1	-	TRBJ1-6	TGTGCCAGCAGTGAATTAGGGCAGGCTAATTCACCCCTCCACTTT	CASSELGQANSPLHF
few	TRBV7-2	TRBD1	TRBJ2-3	TGTGCCAGCAGCTCGGACAGGGTGACAGATACGCAGTATTTT	CASSSDRVTDTQYF
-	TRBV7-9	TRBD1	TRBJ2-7	TGTGCCAGCAGCCCGGGGGACAGGCCTTACGAGCAGTACTTC	CASSPGDRPYEQYF
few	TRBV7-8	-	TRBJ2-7	TGTGCCAGCAGCTTTAGGGACATCTCCTACGAGCAGTACTTC	CASSFRDISYEQYF
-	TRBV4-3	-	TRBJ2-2	TGCGCCAGCAGCCCCAGGGTCGTGAACACCGGGGAGCTGTTTTTT	CASSPRVVNTGELFF
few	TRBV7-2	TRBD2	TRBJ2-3	TGTGCCAGCAGCCCTCGTGGTAGCGGGAGAGGAGTCACAGATACGCAGTATTTT	CASSPRGSGRGVTDTQYF
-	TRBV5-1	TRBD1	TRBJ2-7	TGCGCCAGCAGCCCGGGACAGGGGGTAGACGAGCAGTACTTC	CASSPGQGVDEQYF